Each of the 22 T cell receptor beta chains below was sequenced from the same sample in a study of human CD8 memory T cell subsets. UMI-labeled 5' RACE was the method by which TCR beta libraries were made. TCRdb re-called the 5' RACE reads; one entry per CDR3 protein, DNA not given. Its table lists roughly 10,000 distinct CDR3 sequences. Material: CD8+ T cells from PBMCs. All receptors come from a human donor in good health.

The rearrangement links TRBV7-6 to TRBJ2-3. The CDR3 loop spans 12 amino acids. CDR1 is SGHVS and CDR2 is FNYEAQ in the germline V gene. CDR3 sequence reads: CASSLGTDTQYF.

V and J are TRBV7-3 and TRBJ2-7; there is no DNA to check the TCRdb D call of TRBD1. Germline assignment: CDR1 SGHTA and CDR2 FQGTGA. This CDR3 spans 14 amino acids. CDR3 protein: CASSLGTTPGEQYF.

V usage is TRBV24-1 and J usage is TRBJ2-1; TCRdb indicates TRBD1, and absent DNA this call remains unverified. This CDR3 region has 16 residues. Germline lookup yields CDR1 KGHDR and CDR2 SFDVKD. The CDR3 protein is CATSDRSGESYNEQFF.

The chain is built from TRBV9 and TRBJ2-2; TCRdb gives TRBD1 as the D gene, but with no DNA this cannot be confirmed. This CDR3 contains 17 residues. CDR1 is SGDLS and CDR2 is YYNGEE in the germline V gene. The CDR3 is CASSVTRDIRNTGELFF.

CDR3: CASLTVSRAGSNQPQHF. V gene TRBV28 combines with J gene TRBJ1-5; TCRdb's D gene call, TRBD1, goes unchecked for lack of DNA. Germline V gene data show CDR1 as MDHEN and CDR2 as SYDVKM. The CDR3 consists of 17 residues.

The chain couples TRBV12-3 or TRBV12-4 to TRBJ1-1; TCRdb picks TRBD1, but there is no DNA to check that call. The CDR3 spans 14 residues. The CDR3 region is CASSIAGGWTEAFF.

The chain links TRBV6-2 or TRBV6-3 to TRBJ2-2; TCRdb gives TRBD1 as the D gene, but with no DNA this cannot be confirmed. Per the germline V gene, CDR1 is MNHEY and CDR2 is SVGEGT. This CDR3 is 18 amino acids long. Here the CDR3 reads CASSYSPGQGARAGELFF.

J is TRBJ2-7 and V is TRBV19; TCRdb indicates TRBD1, and absent DNA this call remains unverified. CDR3 size: 13 residues. CDR1 is LNHDA and CDR2 is SQIVND in the germline V gene (reference sequence). CDR3 sequence: CASSPPGAREQYF.

The J gene is TRBJ1-2, the V gene TRBV7-6. Germline lookup yields CDR1 SGHVS and CDR2 FNYEAQ. This CDR3 is built from 16 residues. This chain's CDR3 is CASSLVDQGGNYGYTF. Based on the CDR3 plus reference TRBV7-6 and TRBJ1-2, the full variable domain is GAGVSQSPRYKVTKRGQDVALRCDPISGHVSLYWYRQALGQGPEFLTYFNYEAQQDKSGLPNDRFSAERPEGSISTLTIQRTEQRDSAMYRCASSLVDQGGNYGYTFGSGTRLTVV.

CDR3 region: CASSEKRSRTGGFGELFF. The chain is built from TRBV6-1 and TRBJ2-2; the TCRdb D gene call, TRBD1, has no DNA to confirm it. CDR3 size: 18 residues. CDR1 and CDR2 (germline): MNHNS, SASEGT.

The chain recombines TRBV6-2 or TRBV6-3 with TRBJ1-1; TCRdb's D call of TRBD1 is untestable without DNA. Per the germline V gene, CDR1 is MNHEY and CDR2 is SVGEGT. There are 13 residues in the CDR3. The CDR3 region is CASGAVGDTEAFF.

The chain employs TRBV4-1 and TRBJ2-3; TCRdb's D call, TRBD2, is unchecked because there is no DNA. This CDR3 comprises 14 residues. CDR1 and CDR2 from the germline V gene are MGHRA and YSYEKL. The chain's CDR3 is CASSQVAGGDTQYF.

The genes are TRBV14 and TRBJ2-7; TCRdb proposes TRBD1, but this gene call is untestable without DNA. This CDR3 is built from 17 residues. Germline V lookup: CDR1 SGHDN, CDR2 FVKESK. CDR3 protein: CASSQDLLGGSTYEQYF.

The chain couples TRBV6-5 to TRBJ1-2; TCRdb calls TRBD1, which cannot be checked without DNA. Germline loops: CDR1 MNHEY, CDR2 SVGAGI. The CDR3 extends over 14 amino acids. The CDR3 region is CASSYDRANYGYTF.

The gene calls are TRBV25-1 and TRBJ2-5; there is no DNA to check the TCRdb D call of TRBD1. Per germline, CDR1 MGHDK and CDR2 SYGVNS. This CDR3 region has 16 residues. The CDR3 loop reads CASSPRIGDRGKTQYF.

The chain has TRBV20-1 and TRBJ1-1; checking the TCRdb D call of TRBD1 is not possible without DNA. The germline V gene encodes CDR1 DFQATT and CDR2 SNEGSKA (reference sequence). The CDR3 contains 13 residues. Here the CDR3 reads CSARDRGHTEAFF.

Measured by frequency, this clonotype is medium-sized (0.01 to 0.1%). The V call is TRBV6-2 or TRBV6-3, the J call TRBJ1-1; lacking DNA, the TRBD1 call made by TCRdb goes unchecked. The CDR3 runs to 13 residues. The V gene's germline CDR1 is MNHEY and CDR2 SVGEGT. CDR3 amino acids: CASSQGLGTEAFF.

The rearrangement joins TRBV11-2 to TRBJ2-7; TCRdb indicates TRBD1, and absent DNA this call remains unverified. The germline gives CDR1 SGHAT, CDR2 FQNNGV. CDR3 length: 15 residues. CDR3 loop: CASSLGGAGMDEQYF.

The chain combines TRBV5-6 with TRBJ2-7; TCRdb outputs TRBD2, but without DNA this stays unchecked. The CDR3 length is 15 residues. The V gene's germline CDR1 is SGHDT and CDR2 YYEEEE. CDR3 sequence reads: CASSSIAGASYEQYF.

CDR3 protein: CASSQDTYDIQYF. The chain uses TRBV4-1 and TRBJ2-4. This CDR3 is built from 13 residues. From germline, CDR1 is MGHRA and CDR2 YSYEKL.

According to its frequency, this clonotype is medium-sized. The V and J genes are TRBV7-6 and TRBJ2-7; TCRdb names TRBD1, which stays unverified in the absence of DNA. There are 16 residues in the CDR3. Per germline, CDR1 SGHVS and CDR2 FNYEAQ. The CDR3 region is CASSLGQGQGAGEQYF.

In terms of frequency, this clonotype is large. The chain couples TRBV28 to TRBJ2-7; TCRdb's D call of TRBD2 is untestable without DNA. Germline V gene sequence: CDR1 MDHEN, CDR2 SYDVKM. The length of the CDR3 is 15 residues. The CDR3 loop is CASRRTSGRNYEQYF.